One sample yielded the 28 T cell receptor beta chains listed below, sequenced in a study of blood T cell repertoires in COVID-19. Here immunoSEQ multiplex PCR was the method, and the copy in TCRdb shows in-frame clones only, minus some. The table includes approximately 140,000 clones, about 85% detected once. The sample taken for sequencing was peripheral blood. The receptor set was obtained from a woman aged 60-75 years with active or convalescent COVID-19.

DNA of the CDR3: TGCAGCGTTGAACTCCCAGGTATGAACACTGAAGCTTTCTTT. Translating gives CSVELPGMNTEAFF. The V and J genes are TRBV29-1 and TRBJ1-1; D call uncertain. Looked up from germline, CDR1 is SQVTM and CDR2 is ANQGSEA. V shed 2 bases and J shed 0 bases, with 10 bases lying between them. The CDR3 totals 14 residues.

The chain links TRBV5-4 to TRBJ2-1; TRBD2 matches at 8 bases. V dropped 0 bases and J dropped 6; count of bases not matched to a gene: 5. The CDR3 has 15 amino acids. Germline CDR1 and CDR2: SGHNT and YYREEE (reference sequence). The CDR3 reads CASSLAGAGGNEQFF. The CDR3 DNA sequence: TGTGCCAGCAGCTTGGCCGGTGCGGGGGGCAATGAGCAGTTCTTC.

V usage is TRBV4-3 and J usage is TRBJ1-6, with D maybe TRBD1 (5 bases). The germline V gene has CDR1 LGHNA and CDR2 YSLEER. Between the trimmed V and J ends, which lost 5 bases and 7 bases, there was a span of 9 bases. This CDR3 is 13 amino acids long. The DNA for the CDR3 is TGCGCCAGCAGCTCCCGACAGAATTCACCCCTCCACTTT. It codes for CASSSRQNSPLHF.

The V call is TRBV30, the J call TRBJ1-4; D unclear. Germline CDR1 GTSNPN, CDR2 SVGIG (reference sequence). The CDR3 is 12 residues long. Trimming took 0 bases from V and 7 from J, leaving 6 bases between them. The CDR3: CAWSVLREKLFF. As DNA, the CDR3 is TGTGCCTGGAGTGTACTACGTGAAAAACTGTTTTTT.

The chain joins TRBV6-2 or TRBV6-3 to TRBJ2-3; 11 nucleotides line up with TRBD2. J was trimmed by 7 bases and V by 2 bases; bases with no gene match: 5. CDR3 length equals 15 residues. CDR1 is MNHEY, CDR2 SVGEGT, per germline. The CDR3 loop is CASSYVSGGAYTQYF. CDR3 nucleotides: TGTGCCAGCAGTTACGTTAGCGGGGGGGCATATACGCAGTATTTT.

This clone was detected a few times. The gene calls are TRBV7-9 and TRBJ2-1, with 8 bases that match TRBD1. Trimming removed 6 bases from V and 7 bases from J; junction bases left unmatched: 2. Germline values: CDR1 SEHNR, CDR2 FQNEAQ (reference sequence). The CDR3 is 12 residues long. The CDR3 region has the DNA TGTGCCAGCAGTTGGACAGGGAATGAGCAGTTCTTC. Translating gives CASSWTGNEQFF.

This rearrangement joins TRBV3-1 (or the pseudogene TRBV3-2) to TRBJ1-2; tentative D call: TRBD1 (6 bases). The CDR3 is 13 residues long. Germline-derived CDR1 and CDR2 are LGHDT and YNNKEL (reference sequence). The V gene lost 1 base and the J gene lost 6 bases, with 9 bases spanning the gap. CDR3 protein: CASSQGTEDGYTF. Here the CDR3 DNA reads TGTGCCAGCAGCCAAGGGACAGAGGATGGCTACACCTTC.

Only a few counts were recorded for this clone. For the CDR3, the DNA is TGTGGTCTGGGGCAGACCATCTCTGGAAACACCATATATTTT. It encodes CGLGQTISGNTIYF. The chain has TRBV7-3 and TRBJ1-3; perhaps TRBD1 as D (5 bases). The CDR3 loop spans 14 amino acids. From germline, CDR1 is SGHTA and CDR2 FQGTGA.

CDR3 DNA: TGCGCCAGCAGCCCAGGACAGGGGTCAGATACGCAGTATTTT. As protein: CASSPGQGSDTQYF. The chain employs TRBV5-1 and TRBJ2-3; 9 bases fit TRBD1. Germline CDR1 SGHRS, CDR2 YFSETQ. The CDR3 runs 14 residues. Trimming took 4 bases from V and 4 from J; bases not matched to a gene: 4.

J is TRBJ2-7 and V is TRBV9; D may be TRBD1 (6 bases). Germline CDR1 reads SGDLS; CDR2 reads YYNGEE. The CDR3 is made up of 12 amino acids. V was trimmed by 4 bases and J by 6 bases, leaving 11 bases between them. This CDR3 is CASSLTGAEQYF. The CDR3 nucleotides read TGTGCCAGCAGCCTGACAGGTGCCGAGCAGTACTTC. Full variable domain (outside the CDR3, taken from reference TRBV9 and TRBJ2-7): DSGVTQTPKHLITATGQRVTLRCSPRSGDLSVYWYQQSLDQGLQFLIQYYNGEERAKGNILERFSAQQFPDLHSELNLSSLELGDSALYFCASSLTGAEQYFGPGTRLTVT.

In this sample, this clone turned up once. This chain uses TRBV15 with TRBJ2-7, with D perhaps matching TRBD1 (6 bases). Between the trimmed V and J ends, which lost 5 bases and 0 bases, there was a span of 14 bases. Germline CDR1 LNHNV, CDR2 YYDKDF (reference sequence). The CDR3 loop spans 15 amino acids. CDR3 loop: CATSFGTRSSYEQYF. The CDR3 DNA follows: TGTGCCACCAGCTTCGGGACACGAAGCTCCTACGAGCAGTACTTC.

The chain combines TRBV3-1 (or the pseudogene TRBV3-2) with TRBJ1-6, with D possibly being TRBD1 (6 bases). From germline, CDR1 is LGHDT and CDR2 YNNKEL (reference sequence). The CDR3 has 13 amino acids. V was pared by 4 bases and J by 7 bases, with 8 bases between. The CDR3: CASSLGTNSPLHF. CDR3 nucleotide sequence: TGTGCCAGCAGCCTTGGGACAAATTCACCCCTCCACTTT.

The genes are TRBV4-3 and TRBJ2-7, with D tentatively TRBD1 (6 bases). Germline lookup yields CDR1 LGHNA and CDR2 YSLEER. The length of the CDR3 is 15 residues. The V gene lost 0 bases and the J gene lost 7 bases, with 16 bases spanning the gap. CDR3 amino acids: CASSQDNWGHREQYF. CDR3 sequence (DNA): TGCGCCAGCAGCCAAGACAATTGGGGACACCGGGAGCAGTACTTC.

This chain connects TRBV7-9 to TRBJ2-2; weak D call: TRBD2 (6 bases). Germline CDR1 and CDR2: SEHNR and FQNEAQ (reference sequence). V lost 5 bases, J lost 5 bases, and 15 bases lay in between. The CDR3 is 15 residues long. In DNA, the CDR3 is TGTGCCAGCAGCCCTCGGAGGGATCAAACCGGGGAGCTGTTTTTT. This translates into CASSPRRDQTGELFF.

This clone appeared a few times. The CDR3 sequence is CATSRISYNSPLHF. Here the CDR3 DNA reads TGTGCCACCAGCAGAATATCCTATAATTCACCCCTCCACTTT. This rearrangement joins TRBV15 to TRBJ1-6; D remains ambiguous. CDR1 is LNHNV and CDR2 is YYDKDF in the germline V gene (reference sequence). The CDR3 contains 14 residues. Between the trimmed V and J ends, which lost 2 bases and 1 base, there was a span of 3 bases.

The V and J genes are TRBV5-5 and TRBJ1-1; TRBD1 might be the D (5 bases). In germline, CDR1 is SGHKS, CDR2 YYEKEE (reference sequence). There are 15 residues in the CDR3. The V end was cut by 5 bases, the J end by 0 bases, with 14 bases between. The DNA of the CDR3 is TGTGCCAGCAGAGAAGGGGTAGGGGTGAACACTGAAGCTTTCTTT. Amino acid sequence: CASREGVGVNTEAFF.

The chain has TRBV18 and TRBJ2-5, with D maybe TRBD1 (6 bases). Germline V lookup: CDR1 KGHSH, CDR2 LQKENI. This CDR3 is built from 15 residues. V was trimmed by 3 bases and J by 5 bases, leaving 16 bases between them. The CDR3 protein is CASSPTTGPWETQYF. The CDR3 DNA reads TGTGCCAGCTCACCCACTACAGGGCCTTGGGAGACCCAGTACTTC.

J is TRBJ1-2 and V is TRBV7-2, with D possibly being TRBD1 (5 bases). Trimming pared 3 bases from V and 4 bases from J, leaving 15 bases between. Germline CDR1 reads SGHTA; CDR2 reads FQGNSA. The CDR3 has 15 residues. CDR3 in amino acids: CASSLSMAGIYGYTF. CDR3 nucleotides: TGTGCCAGCAGCTTGTCAATGGCAGGGATCTATGGCTACACCTTC.

The chain uses TRBV9 and TRBJ2-1, with a possible D match to TRBD2 (6 bases). Looked up from germline, CDR1 is SGDLS and CDR2 is YYNGEE. CDR3 length: 15 amino acids. V was shortened by 1 base and J by 2 bases, with 10 bases between the two germline ends. The CDR3 here is CASSVSGEAYNEQFF. CDR3 in DNA: TGTGCCAGCAGCGTATCGGGGGAGGCCTACAATGAGCAGTTCTTC.

The V call is TRBV2, the J call TRBJ1-5; 7 bases map to TRBD1. J was trimmed by 4 bases and V by 6 bases; bases with no gene match: 12. Germline V gives CDR1 SNHLY, CDR2 FYNNEI. This CDR3 is 16 amino acids long. The CDR3 spells CASSINRDRPNQPQHF. The CDR3, as DNA: TGTGCCAGCAGCATTAACCGGGACAGACCTAATCAGCCCCAGCATTTT. The entire variable domain, with the rest obtained from reference TRBV2 and TRBJ1-5, is as follows: EPEVTQTPSHQVTQMGQEVILRCVPISNHLYFYWYRQILGQKVEFLVSFYNNEISEKSEIFDDQFSVERPDGSNFTLKIRSTKLEDSAMYFCASSINRDRPNQPQHFGDGTRLSIL.

The chain links TRBV5-8 to TRBJ1-1; D unclear. CDR3 size: 12 residues. Germline V CDR1 and CDR2: SGHTS, YDEGEE. Deletions cut 2 bases from V and 0 bases from J, with 2 bases between. The CDR3 loop is CASSFMNTEAFF. As DNA, the CDR3 is TGTGCCAGCAGCTTCATGAACACTGAAGCTTTCTTT. The whole variable domain, remainder taken from reference TRBV5-8 and TRBJ1-1, is EAGVTQSPTHLIKTRGQQATLRCSPISGHTSVYWYQQALGLGLQFLLWYDEGEERNRGNFPPRFSGRQFPNYSSELNVNALELEDSALYLCASSFMNTEAFFGQGTRLTVV.

The V and J genes are TRBV5-1 and TRBJ2-5; tentatively, D is TRBD2 (6 bases). TRBJ2-7 matches the DNA end more closely, so the J call is doubtful. The CDR3 has 15 amino acids. CDR1 SGHRS and CDR2 YFSETQ come from the germline V gene. Written as DNA, the CDR3 is TGCGCCAGCAGCTTAGGGGACTTTACATCCTACGAGCAGTACTTC. Encoded protein: CASSLGDFTSYEQYF.

The gene calls are TRBV4-1 and TRBJ1-3, with D unresolved. Between the trimmed V and J ends, which lost 0 bases and 4 bases, there was a span of 10 bases. Germline CDR1 reads MGHRA; CDR2 reads YSYEKL. This CDR3 spans 15 amino acids. The CDR3 DNA follows: TGCGCCAGCAGCCAAGATCTGGGGAGAGGAAACACCATATATTTT. Protein product: CASSQDLGRGNTIYF.

The chain uses TRBV6-5 and TRBJ1-5; D gene ambiguous. The CDR3 is 13 residues long. Trimming left V 0 bases short and J 10 bases short, with 10 bases between. The germline V gene encodes CDR1 MNHEY and CDR2 SVGAGI. This chain's CDR3 is CASSYSRNYPQHF. As DNA, the CDR3 is TGTGCCAGCAGTTACTCCAGGAATTATCCCCAGCATTTT.

This sequence joins TRBV19 and TRBJ2-6, with D unresolved. CDR3 length: 13 amino acids. V lost 9 bases and J lost 0, with 6 bases in between. Germline V gene data show CDR1 as LNHDA and CDR2 as SQIVND (reference sequence). The CDR3 sequence: CASRVSGANVLTF. The CDR3 nucleotides read TGTGCCAGCCGTGTCTCTGGGGCCAACGTCCTGACTTTC.

The rearrangement uses TRBV20-1 and TRBJ1-2, with TRBD1 as a possible D gene (5 bases). Trimming removed 6 bases at V and 4 bases at J, with 9 bases between. Germline V gives CDR1 DFQATT, CDR2 SNEGSKA (reference sequence). The length of the CDR3 is 11 residues. This chain's CDR3 is CSATTAYGYTF. In nucleotides, the CDR3 is TGCAGTGCAACGACAGCCTATGGCTACACCTTC.

The chain combines TRBV2 with TRBJ1-6; possibly TRBD1 for D (6 bases). CDR3 length equals 14 residues. Trimming took 6 bases from V and 8 from J, leaving 14 bases between them. Per the germline V gene, CDR1 is SNHLY and CDR2 is FYNNEI. CDR3 protein: CASSLRQDHSPLHF. The CDR3 bases are TGTGCCAGCAGCCTTAGACAGGACCATTCACCCCTCCACTTT.

This clone appeared once. The chain uses TRBV28 and TRBJ1-5, with TRBD1 identical over 8 bases. Germline CDR1 is MDHEN and CDR2 is SYDVKM. The CDR3 extends over 14 amino acids. V dropped 8 bases and J dropped 5; count of bases not matched to a gene: 8. Here the CDR3 DNA reads TGTGCCAGCTCCACAGGGGGGTTTTATCAGCCCCAGCATTTT. This gives the protein CASSTGGFYQPQHF.